The sequence of this T cell receptor (beta chain) was determined in a study of blood T cell repertoires in COVID-19. In the study's own analysis: From reference gene primer amplification, estimates of nucleated cell counts were derived. The assay was immunoSEQ multiplex PCR, and TCRdb's table has in-frame clones only and misses some. That table furnishes V, J and clone size, whereas the DNA furnished D and trimming. Of a few hundred thousand clones listed, 84% are singletons. Sample: peripheral blood. This sequence was found in a woman in her forties who had recovered from COVID-19.

The CDR3 bases are TGTGCCAGCAGCGCCGGGACTAGCACAGAGACCCAGTACTTC. Protein product: CASSAGTSTETQYF. The J gene is TRBJ2-5, the V gene TRBV2, with 9 bases aligning to TRBD2. The CDR3 has 14 amino acids. Looked up from germline, CDR1 is SNHLY and CDR2 is FYNNEI. Losses at the gene ends were 6 bases for V and 4 bases for J; bases not matched to a gene: 6.